The source of this T cell receptor (beta chain) is a study of identical twins. V was shortened by 2 bases and J by 7 bases, with 15 bases between the two germline ends. The length of the CDR3 is 15 residues. TCRdb reprocessed the 5' RACE reads via MiXCR and lists one record per CDR3 protein. Of 200,000 to 250,000 distinct CDR3 sequences listed, approximately 7.1% are singletons. The sample holds many counts of this clonotype. The data were also submitted as part of a second study, on T cells expressing NK-cell markers. This second study says: One of the eight sequenced donors was seronegative, whereas the other seven were HCMV-seropositive. Also leading the CD3+CD56-NKG2C+ fraction in a few donors were these clonotypes.

The sequencing input was CD8+ T cells sorted from blood. The chain couples TRBV12-3 or TRBV12-4 to TRBJ2-1; tentatively, D is TRBD2 (6 bases). The sequence derives from a woman aged 18-29 years in good health. The DNA for the CDR3 is TGTGCCAGCAGTTTAAAATCGGGACTCCGAAATGAGCAGTTCTTC. It yields the protein CASSLKSGLRNEQFF.